Sequencing of this T cell receptor beta chain was carried out in a study of early T cells in non-severe SARS-CoV-2 infection. Per the germline V gene, CDR1 is SGHVS and CDR2 is FQNEAQ. Trimming pared 2 bases from V and 4 bases from J, leaving 14 bases between. The CDR3 contains 15 residues. TCRdb recomputed calls from the 5' RACE reads with MiXCR, one row per CDR3 protein. The table records tens of thousands of distinct CDR3 sequences, over 10% of them present only once. The sequence came from an adult who was a healthcare worker with PCR-confirmed SARS-CoV-2 infection or an uninfected control (not recorded which). The sample consisted of whole blood, taken at baseline. The genes are TRBV7-8 and TRBJ1-1; weak D call: TRBD1 (5 bases). Here the CDR3 reads CASSLLGVESTEAFF. CDR3 DNA: TGTGCCAGCAGCTTATTGGGGGTGGAAAGCACTGAAGCTTTCTTT.